This T cell receptor (beta chain) was recovered during a study of PD-1 blockade in classical Hodgkin lymphoma. The CDR3 runs 12 residues. The germline CDR1 and CDR2 sequences are GTSNPN and SVGIG (reference sequence). V lost 4 bases, J lost 7 bases, and 11 bases lay in between. Regarding this clone: As yet, its antigen is unknown.

This table comes from immunoSEQ multiplex PCR, and its TCRdb copy is limited to in-frame clones, with some not included. The sample holds about 100,000 clones; approximately 88% are singletons and the top ten take 12%. With no exception, relapse followed autologous stem cell transplantation in all patients, and brentuximab vedotin exposure varied. Complete response, partial response or progressive disease were the best responses. Study conclusions and caveats: The diversity seen at baseline in complete responders resembled that of newly diagnosed patients. Excluded were patients who started nivolumab under 1 year after ASCT, a group that had lower diversity. By C4D1 there was a significant rise in CD4+ TCR diversity but not in CD8+ TCR diversity.

This sequence joins TRBV30 and TRBJ1-3; D is perhaps TRBD1 (6 bases). The source is a human donor with classical Hodgkin lymphoma. The sample was peripheral blood mononuclear cells (PBMCs), taken at baseline. The CDR3 region is CAWKRQGNTIYF. Written as DNA, the CDR3 is TGTGCCTGGAAACGGCAGGGGAACACCATATATTTT.